This T cell receptor (beta chain) was retrieved from a study of blood T cell repertoires in COVID-19 (dated by TCRdb to 2020 to 2022). In the study overall: Samples covering the acute and convalescent phases of COVID-19 were provided by collaborators in the United States, Italy and Spain. The material from the prospective study consisted of cDNA or gDNA derived from T cells, B-cell-depleted T cells, or PBMCs. The dataset comprised deeply sampled blood TCRbeta repertoires from subjects exposed to, actively infected with, or recovered from COVID-19. A freely available public database, intended as a resource for researchers studying the immune response to SARS-CoV-2, is where the repertoires were released. Samples came from the ongoing ImmuneRACE study (first 160 participants) plus 1,254 subjects from 6 global collaborators. Nearly every sample came with metadata listing a de-identified subject ID, COVID-19 status, age in years and sex. Where available, HLA class I and class II types were taken from metadata supplied by the sample provider and were not determined by assay-based typing. The research as a whole found: The amount of clinical and demographic metadata varied by source and participant and was provided uncurated.

CDR1 and CDR2 were assigned from the germline V gene as SGHAT and FQNNGV. The V and J ends are trimmed by 1 base and 4 bases, leaving 10 bases between them. Reading from cysteine to phenylalanine, the CDR3 counts 14 amino acids. The kept DNA is CDR3 alone, 42 bases in frame from the first base. TCRbeta CDR3 regions were amplified from genomic DNA by means of the immunoSEQ Assay, a bias-controlled multiplex PCR. The paper's processing steps were these. The number of nucleated cells in each sample was estimated from the amplification of reference gene primers within the assay. Sequence reads were collapsed and filtered to measure the absolute abundance of every unique TCRbeta CDR3 rearrangement. For each sample, productive Simpson clonality was calculated as the square root of Simpson's diversity index across productive rearrangements. TCRdb holds this immuneACCESS table with in-frame rearrangements only. Some clones are missing; in checked studies, unresolved V genes explain under half, and the rest has no known cause. V and J calls and clone size come straight from that table; D and trimming were deduced from the DNA. The sample profile shows roughly 300,000 clones; nearly 90% of them were found once. 1.5% to 2% of the sample belongs to the ten largest clones.

At one collaborating source in Seattle, patients were enrolled during active infection and were followed longitudinally through the course of disease. Collaborating institutions collected whole blood in K2EDTA tubes following their own protocols. For TCRbeta analysis, collaborators shipped samples in one of three forms: frozen whole blood, isolated PBMCs, or DNA extracted from either of those sample types. For this clone: Its antigen target is currently unknown. It has no much larger one-base neighbor in the sample; base qualities were not kept.

The chain is encoded by TRBV11-2 joined to TRBJ2-5; 5 matching bases give a weak D call of TRBD1. This clonotype originated in a woman in her 30s with COVID-19, enrolled during active disease. The specimen was peripheral blood. The DNA is as follows: TGTGCCAGCAGCTTAGTTCAGGGAATAGAGACCCAGTACTTC. It specifies CASSLVQGIETQYF.